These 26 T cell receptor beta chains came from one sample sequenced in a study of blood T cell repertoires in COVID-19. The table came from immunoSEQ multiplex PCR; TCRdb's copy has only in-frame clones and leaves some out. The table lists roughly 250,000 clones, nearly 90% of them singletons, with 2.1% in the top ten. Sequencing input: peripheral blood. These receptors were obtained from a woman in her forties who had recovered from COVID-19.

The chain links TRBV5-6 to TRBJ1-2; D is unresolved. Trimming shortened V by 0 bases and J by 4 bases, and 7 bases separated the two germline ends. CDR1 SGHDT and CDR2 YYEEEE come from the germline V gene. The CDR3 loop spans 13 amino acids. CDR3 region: CASSLGAAYGYTF. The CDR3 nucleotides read TGTGCCAGCAGCTTGGGGGCAGCCTATGGCTACACCTTC.

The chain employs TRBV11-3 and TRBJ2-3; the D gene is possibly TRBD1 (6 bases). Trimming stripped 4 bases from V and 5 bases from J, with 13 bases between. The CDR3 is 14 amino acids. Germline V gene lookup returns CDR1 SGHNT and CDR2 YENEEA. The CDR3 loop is CASSSGTRGDTQYF. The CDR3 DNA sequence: TGTGCCAGCAGCTCCGGGACACGGGGAGATACGCAGTATTTT.

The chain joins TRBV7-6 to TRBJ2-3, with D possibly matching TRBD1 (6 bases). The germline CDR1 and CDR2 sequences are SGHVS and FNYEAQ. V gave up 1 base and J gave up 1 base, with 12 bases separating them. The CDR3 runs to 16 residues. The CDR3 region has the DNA TGTGCCAGCAGCTTAGGGTGGGCAGGGGGCACAGATACGCAGTATTTT. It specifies CASSLGWAGGTDTQYF.

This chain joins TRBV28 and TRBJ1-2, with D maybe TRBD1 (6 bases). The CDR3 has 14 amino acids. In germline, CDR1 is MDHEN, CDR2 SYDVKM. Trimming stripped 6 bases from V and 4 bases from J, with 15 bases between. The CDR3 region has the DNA TGTGCCAGCAGGCGCAGGGGAAGCGCCTATGGCTACACCTTC. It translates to CASRRRGSAYGYTF.

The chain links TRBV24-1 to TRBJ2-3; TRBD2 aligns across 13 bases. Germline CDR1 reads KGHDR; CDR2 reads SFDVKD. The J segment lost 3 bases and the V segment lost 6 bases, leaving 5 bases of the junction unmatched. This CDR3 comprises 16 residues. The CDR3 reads CATSPGTSGETDTQYF. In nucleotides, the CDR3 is TGTGCCACCAGTCCCGGGACTAGCGGGGAAACAGATACGCAGTATTTT.

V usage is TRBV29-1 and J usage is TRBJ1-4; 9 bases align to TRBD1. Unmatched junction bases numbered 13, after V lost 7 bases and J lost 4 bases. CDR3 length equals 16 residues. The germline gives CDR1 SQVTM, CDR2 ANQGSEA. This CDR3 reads CSAVGTGPGFNEKLFF. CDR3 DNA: TGCAGCGCCGTGGGGACAGGGCCGGGATTTAATGAAAAACTGTTTTTT.

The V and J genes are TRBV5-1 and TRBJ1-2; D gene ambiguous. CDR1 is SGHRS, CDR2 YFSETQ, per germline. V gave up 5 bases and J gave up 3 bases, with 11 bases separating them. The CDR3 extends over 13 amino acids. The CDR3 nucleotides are TGCGCCAGCAGTGCGGGGAACTACTATGGCTACACCTTC. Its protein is CASSAGNYYGYTF. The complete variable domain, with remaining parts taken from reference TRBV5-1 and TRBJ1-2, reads KAGVTQTPRYLIKTRGQQVTLSCSPISGHRSVSWYQQTPGQGLQFLFEYFSETQRNKGNFPGRFSGRQFSNSRSEMNVSTLELGDSALYLCASSAGNYYGYTFGSGTRLTVV.

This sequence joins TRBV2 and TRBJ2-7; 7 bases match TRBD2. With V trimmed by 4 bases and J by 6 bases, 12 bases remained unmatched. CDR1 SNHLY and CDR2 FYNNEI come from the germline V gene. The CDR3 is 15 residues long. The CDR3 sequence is CASSVDGGRSGEQYF. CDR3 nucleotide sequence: TGTGCCAGCAGTGTGGACGGGGGGAGATCGGGCGAGCAGTACTTC.

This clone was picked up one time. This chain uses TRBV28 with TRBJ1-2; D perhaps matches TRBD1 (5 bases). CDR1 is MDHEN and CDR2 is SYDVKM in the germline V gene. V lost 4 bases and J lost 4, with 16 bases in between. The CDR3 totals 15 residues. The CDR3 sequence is CASSSRVGGIYGYTF. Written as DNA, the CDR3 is TGTGCCAGCAGTTCCAGAGTGGGGGGTATCTATGGCTACACCTTC.

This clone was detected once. The CDR3, as DNA: TGTGCCAGCAGTTACAGTCCGGTTGCTTACAATGAGCAGTTCTTC. Translation gives CASSYSPVAYNEQFF. The V and J genes are TRBV6-2 or TRBV6-3 and TRBJ2-1; D gene uncertain. V was pared by 2 bases and J by 4 bases, with 12 bases between. The CDR3 has 15 amino acids. Germline V gene lookup returns CDR1 MNHEY and CDR2 SVGEGT.

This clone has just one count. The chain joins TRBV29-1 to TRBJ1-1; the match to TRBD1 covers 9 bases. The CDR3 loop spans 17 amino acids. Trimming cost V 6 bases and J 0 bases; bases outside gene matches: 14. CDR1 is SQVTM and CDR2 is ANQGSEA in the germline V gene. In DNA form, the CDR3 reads TGCAGCGTGCCACCTACCGGGACAGGGTTTATGAACACTGAAGCTTTCTTT. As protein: CSVPPTGTGFMNTEAFF.

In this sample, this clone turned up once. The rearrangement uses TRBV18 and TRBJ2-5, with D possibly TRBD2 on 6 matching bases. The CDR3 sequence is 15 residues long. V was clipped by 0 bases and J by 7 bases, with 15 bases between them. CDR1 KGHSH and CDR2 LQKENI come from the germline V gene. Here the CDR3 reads CASSPPRTLGGTQYF. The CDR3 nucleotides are TGTGCCAGCTCACCACCTAGGACTCTGGGGGGGACCCAGTACTTC.

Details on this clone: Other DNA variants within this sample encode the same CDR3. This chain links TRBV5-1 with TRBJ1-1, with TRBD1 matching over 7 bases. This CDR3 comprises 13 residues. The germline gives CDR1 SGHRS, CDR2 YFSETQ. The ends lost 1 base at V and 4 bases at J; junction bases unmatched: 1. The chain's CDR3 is CASSLSGGTEAFF. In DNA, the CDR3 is TGCGCCAGCAGCTTGTCAGGGGGCACTGAAGCTTTCTTT.

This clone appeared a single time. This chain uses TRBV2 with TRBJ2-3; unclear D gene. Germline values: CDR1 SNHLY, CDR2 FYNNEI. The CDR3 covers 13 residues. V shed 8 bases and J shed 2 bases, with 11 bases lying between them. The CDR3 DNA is TGTGCCAGCGAGGTACGGCCCACAGATACGCAGTATTTT. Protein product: CASEVRPTDTQYF.

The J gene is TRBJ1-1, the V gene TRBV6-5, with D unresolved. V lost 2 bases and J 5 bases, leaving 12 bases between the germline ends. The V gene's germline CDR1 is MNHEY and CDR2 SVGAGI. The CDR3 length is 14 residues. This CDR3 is CASSYRARGTEAFF. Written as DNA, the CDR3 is TGTGCCAGCAGTTACCGAGCCCGGGGAACTGAAGCTTTCTTT.

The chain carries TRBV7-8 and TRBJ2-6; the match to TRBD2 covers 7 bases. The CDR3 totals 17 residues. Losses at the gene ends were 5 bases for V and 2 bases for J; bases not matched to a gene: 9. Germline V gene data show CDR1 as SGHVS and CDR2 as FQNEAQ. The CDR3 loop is CASSPLAAPAGANVLTF. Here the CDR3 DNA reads TGTGCCAGCAGCCCGCTAGCGGCTCCGGCTGGGGCCAACGTCCTGACTTTC. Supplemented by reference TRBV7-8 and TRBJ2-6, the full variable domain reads GAGVSQSPRYKVAKRGQDVALRCDPISGHVSLFWYQQALGQGPEFLTYFQNEAQLDKSGLPSDRFFAERPEGSVSTLKIQRTQQEDSAVYLCASSPLAAPAGANVLTFGAGSRLTVL.

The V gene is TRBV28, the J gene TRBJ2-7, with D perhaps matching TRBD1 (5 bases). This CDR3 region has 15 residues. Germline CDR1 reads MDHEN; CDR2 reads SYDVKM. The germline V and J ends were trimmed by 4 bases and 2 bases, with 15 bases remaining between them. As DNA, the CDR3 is TGTGCCAGCAGTTCTCCACAGGATCCCCCCTACGAGCAGTACTTC. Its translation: CASSSPQDPPYEQYF.

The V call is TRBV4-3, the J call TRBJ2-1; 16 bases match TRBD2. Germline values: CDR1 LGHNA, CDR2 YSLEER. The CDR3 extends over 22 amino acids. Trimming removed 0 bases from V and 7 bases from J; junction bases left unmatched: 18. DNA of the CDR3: TGCGCCAGCAGCCAAGAGGGCCGCCTGGGACTAGCGGGGGGGGATTCTAGGAATGAGCAGTTCTTC. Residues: CASSQEGRLGLAGGDSRNEQFF.

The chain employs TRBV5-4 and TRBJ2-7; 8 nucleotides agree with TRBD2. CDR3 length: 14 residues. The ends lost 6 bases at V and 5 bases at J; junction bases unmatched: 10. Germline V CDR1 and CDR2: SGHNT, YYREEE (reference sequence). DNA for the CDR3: TGTGCCAGCACCCTCAGCGGGAGCGGGAACGAGCAGTACTTC. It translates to CASTLSGSGNEQYF.

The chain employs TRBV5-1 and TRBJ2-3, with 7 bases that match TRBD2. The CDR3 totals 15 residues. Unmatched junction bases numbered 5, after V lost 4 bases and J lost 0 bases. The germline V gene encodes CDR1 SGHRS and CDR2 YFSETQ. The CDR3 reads CASSPLAASTDTQYF. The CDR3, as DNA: TGCGCCAGCAGCCCCCTAGCGGCTAGCACAGATACGCAGTATTTT. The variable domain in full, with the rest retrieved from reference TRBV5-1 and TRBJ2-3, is KAGVTQTPRYLIKTRGQQVTLSCSPISGHRSVSWYQQTPGQGLQFLFEYFSETQRNKGNFPGRFSGRQFSNSRSEMNVSTLELGDSALYLCASSPLAASTDTQYFGPGTRLTVL.

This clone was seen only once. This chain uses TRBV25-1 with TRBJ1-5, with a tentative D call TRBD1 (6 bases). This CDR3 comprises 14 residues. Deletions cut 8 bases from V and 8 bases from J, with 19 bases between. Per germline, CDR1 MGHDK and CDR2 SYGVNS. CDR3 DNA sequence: TGTGCCAGCGGGGGAGGGGGAAGTGGGAAGCCCCAGCATTTT. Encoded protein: CASGGGGSGKPQHF.

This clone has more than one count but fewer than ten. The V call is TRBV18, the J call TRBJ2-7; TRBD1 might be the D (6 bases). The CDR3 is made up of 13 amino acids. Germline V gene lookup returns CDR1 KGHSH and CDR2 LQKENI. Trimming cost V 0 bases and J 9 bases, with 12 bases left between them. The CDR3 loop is CASSPPGAGAQYF. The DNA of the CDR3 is TGTGCCAGCTCACCACCGGGGGCAGGGGCGCAGTACTTC.

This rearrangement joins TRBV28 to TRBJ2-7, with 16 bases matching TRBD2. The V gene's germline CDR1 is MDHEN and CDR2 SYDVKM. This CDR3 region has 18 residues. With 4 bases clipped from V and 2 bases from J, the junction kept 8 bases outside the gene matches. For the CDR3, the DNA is TGTGCCAGCAGTTCCGCCGGGACTAGCGGGAGGGCTACCTACGAGCAGTACTTC. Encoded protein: CASSSAGTSGRATYEQYF.

The DNA for the CDR3 is TGCGCCAGCGGAAAAATAGCGGGAGAAGGGGAGACCCAGTACTTC. Residues: CASGKIAGEGETQYF. The rearrangement links TRBV5-1 to TRBJ2-5; TRBD2 matches 9 bases. V shed 7 bases, J shed 5 bases, and the junction held 12 bases outside the gene matches. CDR3 length: 15 amino acids. Looked up from germline, CDR1 is SGHRS and CDR2 is YFSETQ.

The CDR3 sequence is CASSGSLGTGVPYEQYF. CDR3 coding DNA: TGTGCCAGCAGTGGTAGTCTCGGGACAGGGGTCCCTTACGAGCAGTACTTC. The V call is TRBV6-1, the J call TRBJ2-7; 10 bases agree with TRBD1. From germline, CDR1 is MNHNS and CDR2 SASEGT. The CDR3 has 17 residues. V lost 4 bases to trimming and J lost 4 bases; unmatched junction nucleotides: 13.

The CDR3: CASSGSQAYQETQYF. The CDR3 DNA reads as TGTGCCAGCAGTGGATCACAGGCTTACCAAGAGACCCAGTACTTC. The chain uses TRBV28 and TRBJ2-5; D possibly corresponds to TRBD1 (5 bases). V dropped 5 bases and J dropped 0 bases, with 13 bases sitting between them. Per the germline V gene, CDR1 is MDHEN and CDR2 is SYDVKM. This CDR3 comprises 15 residues. Based on the CDR3 plus reference TRBV28 and TRBJ2-5, the full variable domain is DVKVTQSSRYLVKRTGEKVFLECVQDMDHENMFWYRQDPGLGLRLIYFSYDVKMKEKGDIPEGYSVSREKKERFSLILESASTNQTSMYLCASSGSQAYQETQYFGPGTRLLVL.